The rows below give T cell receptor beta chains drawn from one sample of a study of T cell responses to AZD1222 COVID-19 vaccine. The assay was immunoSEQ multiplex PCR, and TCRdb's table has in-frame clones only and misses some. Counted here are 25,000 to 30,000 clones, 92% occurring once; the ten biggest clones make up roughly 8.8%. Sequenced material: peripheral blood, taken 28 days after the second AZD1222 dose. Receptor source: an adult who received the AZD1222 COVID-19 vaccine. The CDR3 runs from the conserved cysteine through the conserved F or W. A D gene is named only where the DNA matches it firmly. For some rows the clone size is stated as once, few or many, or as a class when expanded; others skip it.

TGTGCCAGCGCGGGACAGGGGACGAATACGCAGTATTTT	CASAGQGTNTQYF	TRBV28	TRBJ2-3	TRBD1	-
TGTGCCAGCAGTTGGGACAGGGTGGAAGAGACCCAGTACTTC	CASSWDRVEETQYF	TRBV28	TRBJ2-5	TRBD1	-
TGTGCCAGCTCACCAGAGTCCGCCGGCCCCTACGAGCAGTACTTC	CASSPESAGPYEQYF	TRBV18	TRBJ2-7	-	-
TGTGCCAGCAGTTTAATTCTGCAGAACACTGAAGCTTTCTTT	CASSLILQNTEAFF	TRBV28	TRBJ1-1	-	-
TGTGCCAGCAGCCCACAACAGGGAATTAACTATGGCTACACCTTC	CASSPQQGINYGYTF	TRBV11-2	TRBJ1-2	-	-
TGCGCCAGCAGCGGGACCGGGACAGGGAGTCCCTACGAGCAGTACTTC	CASSGTGTGSPYEQYF	TRBV4-1	TRBJ2-7	TRBD1	-
TGTGCCAGCAGTTTAAGACGCCCGGGACAGGGGATTGACGGGGAGCTGTTTTTT	CASSLRRPGQGIDGELFF	TRBV27	TRBJ2-2	TRBD1	-
TGTGCCAGCAAGTCAGAATACTCCTATAATTCACCCCTCCACTTT	CASKSEYSYNSPLHF	TRBV2	TRBJ1-6	-	-
TGTGCCAGCAGGTGGGCAGGGGCAGTAGAGACCCAGTACTTC	CASRWAGAVETQYF	TRBV6-6	TRBJ2-5	-	-
TGTGCCAGCAGCCAACGGGGGGGCCCGGCGGGTGAGCAGTTCTTC	CASSQRGGPAGEQFF	TRBV4-2	TRBJ2-1	TRBD2	-
TGTGCCAGCATCCCAATCGACAGCTCCGATGGCTACACCTTC	CASIPIDSSDGYTF	TRBV28	TRBJ1-2	-	-
TGTGCCACCAGTGATAACGTCCGAAACACCGGGGAGCTGTTTTTT	CATSDNVRNTGELFF	TRBV24-1	TRBJ2-2	-	-
TGTGCCAGCAGCGTAGGGGGAGGGGGTGATGGCTACACCTTC	CASSVGGGGDGYTF	TRBV9	TRBJ1-2	-	-
TGTGCCAGCTCACCACTAGCGGGGGACAATGAGCAGTTCTTC	CASSPLAGDNEQFF	TRBV18	TRBJ2-1	TRBD2	once
TGTGCCAGTAGTGCGGTGAATGGGGCCAACGTCCTGACTTTC	CASSAVNGANVLTF	TRBV19	TRBJ2-6	-	once
TGTGCCTGGAGCGACCAGGGGTCTGAAGCTTTCTTT	CAWSDQGSEAFF	TRBV30	TRBJ1-1	-	-
TGCAGCGTGACCAGGGACAGGGGGCGAGTTACGGTGCAGTACTTC	CSVTRDRGRVTVQYF	TRBV29-1	TRBJ2-7	TRBD1	-
TGTGCCAGCAGCGAGACTAGCGGGAGTGCAGATACGCAGTATTTT	CASSETSGSADTQYF	TRBV9	TRBJ2-3	TRBD2	-
TGTGCCAGCAGTTTTCTGGGGAGGGCCGAGCAGTACTTC	CASSFLGRAEQYF	TRBV28	TRBJ2-7	TRBD2	few
TGTGCCAGCAGCGTAGCTCTACAGGCGGACTTCTCTGGAAACACCATATATTTT	CASSVALQADFSGNTIYF	TRBV9	TRBJ1-3	-	-
TGTGCCAGCATCATTGGGGGGGCAGGAGTCTATGGCTACACCTTC	CASIIGGAGVYGYTF	TRBV5-5	TRBJ1-2	-	-
TGTGCCAGCAGCGGGGGGAGTAGGAAAGAAGAGACCCAGTACTTC	CASSGGSRKEETQYF	TRBV9	TRBJ2-5	-	-
TGTGCCAGCAGCTTAGCGTTTCACGAGCAGTACTTC	CASSLAFHEQYF	TRBV7-2	TRBJ2-7	-	-
TGCAGCGTTGAAAAGAGACAGGATGGAACTGAAGCTTTCTTT	CSVEKRQDGTEAFF	TRBV29-1	TRBJ1-1	-	-
TGTGCCAGCAACCTAGGGAGGAGGGCTGGAAACACCATATATTTT	CASNLGRRAGNTIYF	TRBV2	TRBJ1-3	-	-
TGTGCCAGCAGCTTAGAACGGGGGAACACTGAAGCTTTCTTT	CASSLERGNTEAFF	TRBV7-9	TRBJ1-1	-	-
TGTGCCAGCAGCTCGATTGAGGGGGCCGGTCGAGCCTACAATGAGCAGTTCTTC	CASSSIEGAGRAYNEQFF	TRBV5-6	TRBJ2-1	TRBD1	-
TGTGCCAGCAGCATAACTAGCGGGAGGGCCAACGAGCAGTACTTC	CASSITSGRANEQYF	TRBV5-4	TRBJ2-7	TRBD2	-
TGCGCCAGCAGCTCCTTAAGGGAGAACAGACCTCAAGAGACCCAGTACTTC	CASSSLRENRPQETQYF	TRBV5-1	TRBJ2-5	-	once
TGTGCCAGCAGTTTTAGGGACAGGGGAACTCAGCCCCAGCATTTT	CASSFRDRGTQPQHF	TRBV28	TRBJ1-5	TRBD1	-
TGTGCCAGTAGTATAGGGGGGGCCGGGGGACCTAGCAATCAGCCCCAGCATTTT	CASSIGGAGGPSNQPQHF	TRBV19	TRBJ1-5	-	-
TGCAGTGCTAGTTCCCAGGGAAGGGAAAAACTGTTTTTT	CSASSQGREKLFF	TRBV20-1	TRBJ1-4	-	-
TGTGCCATCAGTCCGGCCGGGGGGGAATTGAACACTGAAGCTTTCTTT	CAISPAGGELNTEAFF	TRBV10-3	TRBJ1-1	-	medium-sized
TGCGCCAGCAGCTGGGAACGGGACCCCAACTATGGCTACACCTTC	CASSWERDPNYGYTF	TRBV5-1	TRBJ1-2	-	-
TGTGCCAGCAGTTACCAGGGGAGGGATACGCAGTATTTT	CASSYQGRDTQYF	TRBV6-5	TRBJ2-3	-	-
TGTGCCACCAGTGGTTCGCTCGGGGCCAACGTCCTGACTTTC	CATSGSLGANVLTF	TRBV24-1	TRBJ2-6	-	-
TGTGCCAGCAGTTACGACAGGGGCCCAGGCGAGCAGTACTTC	CASSYDRGPGEQYF	TRBV28	TRBJ2-7	TRBD1	-
TGTGCCACCACGGGAGTAAGGACAGGGGGCACTGGGGCCAACGTCCTGACTTTC	CATTGVRTGGTGANVLTF	TRBV15	TRBJ2-6	TRBD1	-
TGCGCCAGCAGCTTGAGCCTAGCGGCCTACGAGCAGTACTTC	CASSLSLAAYEQYF	TRBV5-1	TRBJ2-7	TRBD2	-
TGTGCCAGCAGCTTAGGCCAAAGGAGCCCTATAGATGGCTACACCTTC	CASSLGQRSPIDGYTF	TRBV7-2	TRBJ1-2	-	-
TGTGCCAGCAGCTTAGAGGGCGGTCTCGGGCAGTATTTT	CASSLEGGLGQYF	TRBV7-9	TRBJ2-3	-	-
TGCGCCAGCAGCCATCAAGCGGGAGGGTGGGATGAGCAGTTCTTC	CASSHQAGGWDEQFF	TRBV4-3	TRBJ2-1	TRBD2	-
TGTGCCATCAGCGCGGGACCCAATGAAAAACTGTTTTTT	CAISAGPNEKLFF	TRBV10-3	TRBJ1-4	-	-
TGTGCTAGTGGTTTGCCTTTGGGGATGGCCACTGAAGCTTTCTTT	CASGLPLGMATEAFF	TRBV12-5	TRBJ1-1	-	once
TGTGCCAGCACTACAGGGGGGACATACAATGAGCAGTTCTTC	CASTTGGTYNEQFF	TRBV25-1	TRBJ2-1	TRBD1	-
TGTGCCACCAGCAGAGGGAAGGACGGCCAGCGTTTCTTC	CATSRGKDGQRFF	TRBV15	TRBJ2-1	-	-
TGTGCCAGCAGCCCATCAGGGGGGGGCGCGTTTAGCTACACCTTC	CASSPSGGGAFSYTF	TRBV7-9	TRBJ1-2	TRBD1	-
TGTGCCAGTCACAGGGGGCTTAATGAAAAACTGTTTTTT	CASHRGLNEKLFF	TRBV19	TRBJ1-4	TRBD1	-
TGCGCCAGCACGCAGGGACAAGCCACCGTTACCTACGAGCAGTACTTC	CASTQGQATVTYEQYF	TRBV5-1	TRBJ2-7	-	-
TGTGCCAGCAGCCGACGACTAGCGGGAGATACGCAGTATTTT	CASSRRLAGDTQYF	TRBV7-3	TRBJ2-3	TRBD2	-
TGTGCCAGCAGCCCGGATACTAATGCGCGACTAGTACCCTTCACCGGGGAGCTGTTTTTT	CASSPDTNARLVPFTGELFF	TRBV28	TRBJ2-2	-	once
TGCAGCGTTGAACTGGGGAGGGAGACCCAGTACTTC	CSVELGRETQYF	TRBV29-1	TRBJ2-5	-	-
TGTGCCAGCAGCTTGGGACAGTCACCCGAGCAGTACTTC	CASSLGQSPEQYF	TRBV7-2	TRBJ2-7	TRBD1	-
TGTGCCAGCAGCCGAGGGTCGAGCGATGAGCAGTTCTTC	CASSRGSSDEQFF	TRBV14	TRBJ2-1	-	-
TGTGCCAGCAGCCCCGGACAGGGGACAGATACGCAGTATTTT	CASSPGQGTDTQYF	TRBV7-2	TRBJ2-3	TRBD1	-
TGTGCCACACAGAGAACAACTAATGAAAAACTGTTTTTT	CATQRTTNEKLFF	TRBV2	TRBJ1-4	-	-